This T cell receptor (beta chain) was found in a study of T cells in Graves' hyperthyroidism and ophthalmopathy. Per germline, CDR1 SQVTM and CDR2 ANQGSEA. The CDR3 has 12 amino acids. Trimming removed 5 bases from V and 5 bases from J, with 13 bases in between. This clonotype was seen many times. Patients having uncontrolled infection, another autoimmune disease, pregnancy or lactation were not included. Authors of the study amplified TCR beta CDR3 regions from RNA transcripts. TCR CDR3 underwent first-round RT-PCR with the HTBI primer set. TCRdb processed the multiplex PCR reads anew with MiXCR; each CDR3 protein has one entry. The data hold some 560,000 distinct CDR3 sequences, with more than 15% observed a single time.

This TCR derives from a woman aged 25 to 39 with Graves' hyperthyroidism. J is TRBJ2-7 and V is TRBV29-1; no clear D gene. The material sequenced was blood. The CDR3 bases are TGCAGCGTTTCCGCCGACGGTCACGAGCAGTACTTC. It specifies CSVSADGHEQYF.